These 9 T cell receptor beta chains were all obtained from the same sample, sequenced in a study of blood T cells in healthy people across ages (dated by TCRdb to the mid-2010s). The protocol used for the library was 5' RACE. Data came from an Illumina HiSeq 2500. The second PCR ran for roughly 7 to 12 cycles and used a J-beta primer mix along with a sample-barcoded 5' primer. Using fastp at Q25 and MiXCR, TCRdb reprocessed the public reads and kept productive beta chains. Each entry is one CDR3 protein sequence, shown with its most common DNA and genes. The sample table contains hundreds of thousands of distinct CDR3 sequences; only one count was recorded for less than 80% of them. The top ten constitute about a quarter of the sample. The sequenced sample was blood. The receptor source for this set is a man aged 25 to 40 in good health.

This clonotype was detected only a few times. The chain recombines TRBV7-9 with TRBJ2-7; weak D call: TRBD2 (6 bases). V gave up 6 bases and J gave up 3 bases, with 15 bases separating them. The CDR3 consists of 14 residues. Germline V gene lookup returns CDR1 SEHNR and CDR2 FQNEAQ (reference sequence). The CDR3 nucleotides are TGTGCCAGCAGGGCAGTGGGGGGAGGCTACGAGCAGTACTTC. This codes for CASRAVGGGYEQYF.

This clonotype came up once. The V and J genes are TRBV12-3 or TRBV12-4 and TRBJ2-3; TRBD1 is a possible D gene (5 bases). The CDR3 covers 13 residues. V gave up 7 bases and J gave up 3 bases, with 11 bases separating them. CDR3 sequence: CASTRQRTDTQYF. CDR3 DNA sequence: TGTGCCAGCACCCGACAGAGAACAGATACGCAGTATTTT.

The chain recombines TRBV6-5 with TRBJ2-6; D gene unclear. The V end lost 6 bases, the J end lost 4 bases, and 10 bases lay between the germline ends. This CDR3 has 14 residues. Per the germline V gene, CDR1 is MNHEY and CDR2 is SVGAGI. CDR3 nucleotides: TGTGCCAGCAGGCCCCAGGCGGGGGCCAACGTCCTGACTTTC. It translates to CASRPQAGANVLTF.

The CDR3 region has the DNA TGTGCCACCGGGAAGCTTACCTCTGGGGCCAACGTCCTGACTTTC. It codes for CATGKLTSGANVLTF. This chain links TRBV15 with TRBJ2-6; D call uncertain. Germline V gene sequence: CDR1 LNHNV, CDR2 YYDKDF (reference sequence). V was cut by 8 bases and J by 0 bases, with 11 bases left in between. The length of the CDR3 is 15 residues. Looking up the rest from reference TRBV15 and TRBJ2-6 gives the full variable domain: DAMVIQNPRYQVTQFGKPVTLSCSQTLNHNVMYWYQQKSSQAPKLLFHYYDKDFNNEADTPDNFQSRRPNTSFCFLDIRSPGLGDTAMYLCATGKLTSGANVLTFGAGSRLTVL.

V and J are TRBV12-3 or TRBV12-4 and TRBJ2-3; D call uncertain. This CDR3 has 16 residues. The V and J ends lost 4 bases and 1 base respectively, with 15 bases between them. The CDR3 here is CASSSPGSGRTDTQYF. The CDR3 DNA reads as TGTGCCAGCAGTTCCCCCGGGTCTGGTCGCACAGATACGCAGTATTTT.

The gene calls are TRBV11-2 and TRBJ2-4, with D unresolved. The V end was cut by 5 bases, the J end by 0 bases, with 11 bases between. This CDR3 has 15 amino acids. The V gene's germline CDR1 is SGHAT and CDR2 FQNNGV. CDR3 region: CASSNLVRAKNIQYF. The DNA for the CDR3 is TGTGCCAGCAGCAATCTGGTCAGAGCCAAAAACATTCAGTACTTC.

The chain couples TRBV7-3 to TRBJ2-4; TRBD2 is a possible D gene (7 bases). The J call could be wrong; TRBJ2-7 is a better fit for the DNA end. Germline CDR1 is SGHTA and CDR2 is FQGTGA. The CDR3 runs 15 residues. The CDR3, as DNA: TGTGCCAGCAGCTTAATTGGCGGGGGCGTTTACGAGCAGTACTTC. Encoded protein: CASSLIGGGVYEQYF.

The chain carries TRBV6-5 and TRBJ1-5; D is unclear. The germline V and J ends were trimmed by 4 bases and 2 bases, with 9 bases remaining between them. The length of the CDR3 is 14 residues. Germline V CDR1 and CDR2: MNHEY, SVGAGI. CDR3 coding DNA: TGTGCCAGCAGTTCCGCCCCCCGCAATCAGCCCCAGCATTTT. This translates into CASSSAPRNQPQHF.

The gene calls are TRBV12-3 or TRBV12-4 and TRBJ2-3, with 12 bases lining up with TRBD2. The CDR3 consists of 16 residues. Germline trimming cut 5 bases from V and 5 bases from J; bases unmatched to any gene: 8. Written as DNA, the CDR3 is TGTGCCAGCAGTCCTCCTAGCGGGGGGGCTGTAGATACGCAGTATTTT. Amino acid sequence: CASSPPSGGAVDTQYF.